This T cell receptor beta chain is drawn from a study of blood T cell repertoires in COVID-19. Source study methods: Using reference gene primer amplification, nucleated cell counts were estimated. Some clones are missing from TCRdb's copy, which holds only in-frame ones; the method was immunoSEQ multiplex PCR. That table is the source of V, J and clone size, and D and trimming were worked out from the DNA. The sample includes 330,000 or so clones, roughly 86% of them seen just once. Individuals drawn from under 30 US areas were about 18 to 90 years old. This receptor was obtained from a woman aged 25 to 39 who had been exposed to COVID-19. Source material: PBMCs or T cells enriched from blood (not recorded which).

CDR3 protein: CASSLGGQIYGYTF. CDR3 sequence (DNA): TGTGCCAGCAGTTTGGGAGGCCAGATCTATGGCTACACCTTC. The chain couples TRBV28 to TRBJ1-2; unclear D gene. The CDR3 runs 14 residues. V lost 3 bases and J lost 4, with 12 bases in between. Germline V gives CDR1 MDHEN, CDR2 SYDVKM.